The entry below gives a single T cell receptor (beta chain) sequence along with its context. Germline V gene data show CDR1 as LGHDT and CDR2 as YNNKEL (reference sequence). This CDR3 region has 15 residues. The V gene lost 4 bases and the J gene lost 0 bases, with 9 bases spanning the gap. The data derive from a study of blood T cell repertoires in COVID-19. Study background: In each case, the material was cDNA or gDNA derived from T cells, B-cell-depleted T cells, or PBMCs.

Original processing notes: Researchers report that nucleated cell counts were estimated from reference gene primer amplification. Data came from immunoSEQ multiplex PCR; TCRdb stores just in-frame clones and leaves some out. The DNA was the basis for D and trimming; V, J and clone size are from that table. The sample holds roughly 29,000 clones, approximately 81% seen once. This clonotype originated in a man at least 80 years old with active COVID-19. The J gene is TRBJ2-2, the V gene TRBV3-1 (or the pseudogene TRBV3-2); the D is unclear. Sample: peripheral blood. CDR3 region: CASSPGHANTGELFF. CDR3 in DNA: TGTGCCAGCAGCCCAGGCCATGCGAACACCGGGGAGCTGTTTTTT.